This T cell receptor beta chain was captured by sequencing in a study of blood T cell repertoires in COVID-19 (dated by TCRdb to 2018 to 2021). With regard to the full study: The collaborator samples originated in the United States, Italy and Spain and spanned the acute and convalescent phases of COVID-19. Nearly every sample came with metadata listing a de-identified subject ID, COVID-19 status, age in years and sex. A freely available public database, intended as a resource for researchers studying the immune response to SARS-CoV-2, is where the repertoires were released. The material from the prospective study consisted of cDNA or gDNA derived from T cells, B-cell-depleted T cells, or PBMCs. Deeply sampled blood TCRbeta repertoires from subjects exposed to, actively infected with, or recovered from COVID-19 were included in the dataset. Samples came from the ongoing ImmuneRACE study (first 160 participants) plus 1,254 subjects from 6 global collaborators. Where available, HLA class I and class II types were obtained from metadata supplied by the sample provider rather than from assay-based typing.

Points on this clone: Its cognate antigen has yet to be identified. No much larger clonotype is one base removed from it; base qualities were not supplied.

Clipping removes 3 bases from V and 4 bases from J, with 15 as the unmatched junction base count. The CDR3 runs 20 residues from the cysteine to the phenylalanine. Just CDR3 DNA is preserved here, 60 bases in frame from base 1. TCRbeta CDR3 regions were amplified from genomic DNA by means of the immunoSEQ Assay, a bias-controlled multiplex PCR. The original pipeline was this. The number of nucleated cells in each sample was estimated by amplification of reference gene primers within the assay. To quantify the absolute abundance of each unique TCRbeta CDR3 rearrangement, sequence reads were collapsed and filtered. For each sample, productive Simpson clonality was calculated as the square root of Simpson's diversity index over productive rearrangements. What TCRdb holds here is the immuneACCESS table cut down to in-frame rearrangements. Part of the clones is not present; checked against another copy, under half of the missing clones reflect an unresolved V gene, and the others are unexplained. V and J calls and clone size are as listed in that table; D and trimming were resolved from the DNA. Present in this sample are approximately 120,000 clones, approximately 81% of which were seen just once. 5.5% of the sample is held by the ten biggest clonotypes.

Here is what the overall study found, with its caveats: Clinical and demographic metadata were provided uncurated, with the amount varying by source and participant.

Collaborating institutions collected whole blood in K2EDTA tubes following their own protocols. For TCRbeta analysis, collaborators shipped samples in one of three forms: frozen whole blood, isolated PBMCs, or DNA extracted from either of those sample types. The sequence was collected from a man aged 55 to 70 with acute or convalescent COVID-19. The sample consisted of peripheral blood. In this chain, TRBV23-1 is recombined with TRBJ2-6, with 10 central nucleotides matching TRBD1. TRBV23-1 is given ORF status, its function remaining uncertain. The CDR3 sequence is CASSQTPSGTGARGANVLTF. The base sequence is TGCGCCAGCAGTCAGACCCCGTCCGGGACAGGGGCACGAGGGGCCAACGTCCTGACTTTC.